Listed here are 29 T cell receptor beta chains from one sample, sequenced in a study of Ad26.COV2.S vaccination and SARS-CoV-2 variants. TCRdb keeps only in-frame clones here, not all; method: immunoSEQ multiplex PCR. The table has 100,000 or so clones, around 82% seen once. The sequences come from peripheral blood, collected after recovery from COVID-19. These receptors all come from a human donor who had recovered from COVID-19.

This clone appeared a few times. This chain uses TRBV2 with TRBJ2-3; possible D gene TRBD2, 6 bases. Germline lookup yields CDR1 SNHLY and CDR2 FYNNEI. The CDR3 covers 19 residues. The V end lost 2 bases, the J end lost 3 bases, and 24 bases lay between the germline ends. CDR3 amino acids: CASSESGPSGGVMTDTQYF. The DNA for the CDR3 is TGTGCCAGCAGTGAATCGGGTCCGTCAGGAGGGGTGATGACAGATACGCAGTATTTT.

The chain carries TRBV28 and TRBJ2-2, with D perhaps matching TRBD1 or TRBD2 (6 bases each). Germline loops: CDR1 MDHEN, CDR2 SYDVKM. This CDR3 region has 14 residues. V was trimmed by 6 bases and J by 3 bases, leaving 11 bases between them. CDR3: CASRVGGHTGELFF. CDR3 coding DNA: TGTGCCAGCAGGGTTGGGGGGCACACCGGGGAGCTGTTTTTT.

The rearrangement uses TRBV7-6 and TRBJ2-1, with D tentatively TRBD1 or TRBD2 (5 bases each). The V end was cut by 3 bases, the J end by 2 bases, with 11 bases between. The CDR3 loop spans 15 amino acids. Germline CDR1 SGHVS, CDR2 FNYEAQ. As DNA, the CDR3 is TGTGCCAGCAGCTTTACACCGGGGCCCTACAATGAGCAGTTCTTC. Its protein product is CASSFTPGPYNEQFF.

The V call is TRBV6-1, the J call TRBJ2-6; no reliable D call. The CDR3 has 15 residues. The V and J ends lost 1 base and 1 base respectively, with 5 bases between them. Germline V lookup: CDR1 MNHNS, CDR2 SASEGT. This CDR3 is CASSEGGSGANVLTF. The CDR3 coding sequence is TGTGCCAGCAGTGAAGGGGGTTCTGGGGCCAACGTCCTGACTTTC.

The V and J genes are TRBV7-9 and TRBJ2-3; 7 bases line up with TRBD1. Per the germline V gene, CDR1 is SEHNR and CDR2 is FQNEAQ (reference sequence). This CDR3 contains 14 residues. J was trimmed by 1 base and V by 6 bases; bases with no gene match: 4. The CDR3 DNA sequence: TGTGCCAGCAGAACCGACAGGGGCACAGATACGCAGTATTTT. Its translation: CASRTDRGTDTQYF.

CDR3: CASSLKGGLGDMTDTQYF. The CDR3 DNA sequence: TGTGCCAGCAGCTTAAAAGGGGGGCTGGGGGATATGACAGATACGCAGTATTTT. The V and J genes are TRBV7-2 and TRBJ2-3; D assignment may be TRBD1 or TRBD2 (6 bases each). The CDR3 length is 18 residues. Trimming took 2 bases from V and 3 from J, leaving 21 bases between them. From germline, CDR1 is SGHTA and CDR2 FQGNSA. The variable domain in full, with the rest retrieved from reference TRBV7-2 and TRBJ2-3, is GAGVSQSPSNKVTEKGKDVELRCDPISGHTALYWYRQSLGQGLEFLIYFQGNSAPDKSGLPSDRFSAERTGGSVSTLTIQRTQQEDSAVYLCASSLKGGLGDMTDTQYFGPGTRLTVL.

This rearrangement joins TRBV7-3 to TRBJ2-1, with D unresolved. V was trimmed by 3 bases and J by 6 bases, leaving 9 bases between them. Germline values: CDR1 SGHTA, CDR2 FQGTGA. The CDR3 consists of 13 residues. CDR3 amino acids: CASSFNPTNEQFF. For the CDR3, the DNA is TGTGCCAGCAGCTTCAATCCTACCAATGAGCAGTTCTTC.

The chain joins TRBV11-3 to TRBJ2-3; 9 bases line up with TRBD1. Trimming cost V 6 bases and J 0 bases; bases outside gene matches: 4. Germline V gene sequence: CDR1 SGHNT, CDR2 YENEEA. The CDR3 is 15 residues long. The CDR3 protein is CASSTGQGSTDTQYF. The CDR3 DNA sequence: TGTGCCAGCAGTACCGGACAGGGGAGCACAGATACGCAGTATTTT.

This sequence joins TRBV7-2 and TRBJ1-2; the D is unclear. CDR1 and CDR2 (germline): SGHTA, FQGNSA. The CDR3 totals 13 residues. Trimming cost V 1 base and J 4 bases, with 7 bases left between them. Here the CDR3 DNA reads TGTGCCAGCAGCTTAGGTTCCGGCTATGGCTACACCTTC. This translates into CASSLGSGYGYTF.

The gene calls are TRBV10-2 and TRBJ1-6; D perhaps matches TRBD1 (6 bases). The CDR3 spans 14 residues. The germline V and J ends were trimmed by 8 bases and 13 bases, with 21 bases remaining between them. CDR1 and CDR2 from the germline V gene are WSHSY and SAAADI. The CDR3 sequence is CASGTEFAGVPLHF. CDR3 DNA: TGCGCCAGCGGGACGGAATTCGCAGGGGTCCCCCTCCACTTT.

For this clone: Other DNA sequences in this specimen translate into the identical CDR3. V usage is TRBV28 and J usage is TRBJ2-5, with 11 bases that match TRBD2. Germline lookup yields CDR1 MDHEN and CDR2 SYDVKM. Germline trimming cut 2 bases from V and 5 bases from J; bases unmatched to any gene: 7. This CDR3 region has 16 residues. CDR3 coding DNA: TGTGCCAGCAGTTTAAGTAGCGGGGGGGCCCTGGAGACCCAGTACTTC. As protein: CASSLSSGGALETQYF.

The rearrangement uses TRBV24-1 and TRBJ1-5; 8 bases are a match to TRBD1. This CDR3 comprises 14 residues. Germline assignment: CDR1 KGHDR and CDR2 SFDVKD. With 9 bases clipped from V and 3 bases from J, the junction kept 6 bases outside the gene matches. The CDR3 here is CATSTGVYNQPQHF. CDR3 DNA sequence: TGTGCCACCTCGACAGGGGTTTACAATCAGCCCCAGCATTTT.

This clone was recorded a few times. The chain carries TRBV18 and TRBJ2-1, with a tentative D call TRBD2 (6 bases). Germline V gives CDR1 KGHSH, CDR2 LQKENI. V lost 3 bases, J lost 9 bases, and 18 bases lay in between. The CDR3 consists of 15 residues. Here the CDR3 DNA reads TGTGCCAGCTCACCGGCAACGGATGGGGGAGGTGAGCAGTTCTTC. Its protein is CASSPATDGGGEQFF.

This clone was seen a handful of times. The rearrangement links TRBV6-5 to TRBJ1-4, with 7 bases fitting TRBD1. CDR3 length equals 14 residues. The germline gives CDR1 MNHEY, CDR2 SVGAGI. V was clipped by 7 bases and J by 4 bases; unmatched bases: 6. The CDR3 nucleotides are TGTGCCAGCAACATACAGGGGCGTAATGAAAAACTGTTTTTT. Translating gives CASNIQGRNEKLFF.

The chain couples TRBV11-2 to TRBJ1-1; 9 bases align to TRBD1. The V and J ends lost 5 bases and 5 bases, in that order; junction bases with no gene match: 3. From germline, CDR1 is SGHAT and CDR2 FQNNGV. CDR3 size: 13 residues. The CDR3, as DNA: TGTGCCAGCAGCAGAGACAGGGGGACTGAAGCTTTCTTT. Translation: CASSRDRGTEAFF.

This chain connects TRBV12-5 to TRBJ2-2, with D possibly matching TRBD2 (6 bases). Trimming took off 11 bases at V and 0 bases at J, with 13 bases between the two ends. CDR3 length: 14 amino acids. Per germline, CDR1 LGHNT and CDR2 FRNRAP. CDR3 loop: CASRETSNTGELFF. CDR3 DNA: TGTGCTTCCCGGGAGACTTCGAACACCGGGGAGCTGTTTTTT. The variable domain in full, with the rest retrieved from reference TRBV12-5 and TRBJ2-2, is DARVTQTPRHKVTEMGQEVTMRCQPILGHNTVFWYRQTMMQGLELLAYFRNRAPLDDSGMPKDRFSAEMPDATLATLKIQPSEPRDSAVYFCASRETSNTGELFFGEGSRLTVL.

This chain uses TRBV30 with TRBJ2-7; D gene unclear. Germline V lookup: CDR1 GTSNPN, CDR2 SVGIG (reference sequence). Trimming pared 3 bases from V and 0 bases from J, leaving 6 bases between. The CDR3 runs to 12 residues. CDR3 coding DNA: TGTGCCTGGAGCCCAGGCTCCTACGAGCAGTACTTC. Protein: CAWSPGSYEQYF.

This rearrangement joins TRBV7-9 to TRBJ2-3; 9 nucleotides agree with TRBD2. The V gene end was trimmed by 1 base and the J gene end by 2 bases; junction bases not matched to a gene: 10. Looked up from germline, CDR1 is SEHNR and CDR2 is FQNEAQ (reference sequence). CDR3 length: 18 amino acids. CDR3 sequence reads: CASSLGAWRGGYTDTQYF. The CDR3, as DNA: TGTGCCAGCAGCTTAGGGGCCTGGCGGGGGGGATACACAGATACGCAGTATTTT.

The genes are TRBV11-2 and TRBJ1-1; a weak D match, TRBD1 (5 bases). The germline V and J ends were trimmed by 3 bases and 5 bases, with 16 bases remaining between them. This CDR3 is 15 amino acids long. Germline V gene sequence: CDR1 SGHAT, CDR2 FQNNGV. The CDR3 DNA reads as TGTGCCAGCAGCTTCACAGGTTCGAAGGGGACTGAAGCTTTCTTT. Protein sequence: CASSFTGSKGTEAFF.

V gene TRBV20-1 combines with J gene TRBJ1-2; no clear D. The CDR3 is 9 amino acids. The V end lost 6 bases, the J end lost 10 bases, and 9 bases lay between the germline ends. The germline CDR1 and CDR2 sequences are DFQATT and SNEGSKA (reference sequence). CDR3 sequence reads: CSAQQPYTF. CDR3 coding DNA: TGCAGTGCCCAGCAGCCCTACACCTTC.

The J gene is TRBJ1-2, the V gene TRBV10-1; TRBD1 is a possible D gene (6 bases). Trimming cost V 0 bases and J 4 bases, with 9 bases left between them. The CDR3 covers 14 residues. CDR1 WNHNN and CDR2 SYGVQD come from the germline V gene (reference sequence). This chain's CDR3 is CASSESRGGYGYTF. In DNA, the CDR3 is TGCGCCAGCAGTGAGTCCAGGGGAGGCTATGGCTACACCTTC.

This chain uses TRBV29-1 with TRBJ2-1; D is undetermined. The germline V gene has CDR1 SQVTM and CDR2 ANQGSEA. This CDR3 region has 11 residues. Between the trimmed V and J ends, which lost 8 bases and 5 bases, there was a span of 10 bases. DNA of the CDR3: TGCAGCCCAAGATCGAACAATGAGCAGTTCTTC. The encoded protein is CSPRSNNEQFF.

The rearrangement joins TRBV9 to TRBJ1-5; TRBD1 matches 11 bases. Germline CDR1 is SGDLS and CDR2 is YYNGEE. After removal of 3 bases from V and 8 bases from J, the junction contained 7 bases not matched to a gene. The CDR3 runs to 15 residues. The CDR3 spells CASSAGQGAGEPQHF. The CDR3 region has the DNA TGTGCCAGCAGCGCTGGACAGGGGGCGGGGGAGCCCCAGCATTTT.

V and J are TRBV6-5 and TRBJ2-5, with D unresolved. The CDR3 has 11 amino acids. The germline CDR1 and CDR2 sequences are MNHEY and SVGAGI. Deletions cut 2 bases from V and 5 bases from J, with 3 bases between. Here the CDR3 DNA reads TGTGCCAGCAGTTACGGGGAGACCCAGTACTTC. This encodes CASSYGETQYF.

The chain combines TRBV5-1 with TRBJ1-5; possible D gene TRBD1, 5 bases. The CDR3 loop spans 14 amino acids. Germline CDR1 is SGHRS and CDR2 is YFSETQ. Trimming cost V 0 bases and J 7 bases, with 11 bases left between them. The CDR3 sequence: CASSLGGELQPQHF. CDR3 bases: TGCGCCAGCAGCTTGGGAGGGGAGCTCCAGCCCCAGCATTTT.

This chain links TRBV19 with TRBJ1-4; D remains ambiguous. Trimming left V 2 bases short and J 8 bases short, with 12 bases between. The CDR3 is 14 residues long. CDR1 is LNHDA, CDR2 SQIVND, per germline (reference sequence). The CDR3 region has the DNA TGTGCCAGTAGTATAAAGACCGATCGGGAAAAACTGTTTTTT. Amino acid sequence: CASSIKTDREKLFF.

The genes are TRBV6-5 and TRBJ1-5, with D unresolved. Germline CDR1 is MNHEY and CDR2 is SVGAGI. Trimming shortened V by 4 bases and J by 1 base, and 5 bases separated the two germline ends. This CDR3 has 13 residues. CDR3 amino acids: CASSSRSNQPQHF. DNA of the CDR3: TGTGCCAGCAGTTCTCGGAGCAATCAGCCCCAGCATTTT.

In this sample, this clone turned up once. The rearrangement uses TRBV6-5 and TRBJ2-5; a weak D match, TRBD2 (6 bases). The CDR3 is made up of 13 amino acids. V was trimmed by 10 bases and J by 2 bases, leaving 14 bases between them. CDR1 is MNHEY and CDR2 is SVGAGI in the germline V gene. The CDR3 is CATARDAQETQYF. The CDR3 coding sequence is TGTGCCACCGCGCGGGACGCACAAGAGACCCAGTACTTC.

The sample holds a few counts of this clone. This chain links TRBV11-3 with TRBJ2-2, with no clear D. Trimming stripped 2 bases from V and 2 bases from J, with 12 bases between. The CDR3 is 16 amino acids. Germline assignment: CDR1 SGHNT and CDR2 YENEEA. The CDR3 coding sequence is TGTGCCAGCAGCTTACCTCGGAGACATAACACCGGGGAGCTGTTTTTT. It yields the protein CASSLPRRHNTGELFF.